The 25 T cell receptor beta chains in this list originate from one sample, sequenced in a study of blood T cell repertoires in COVID-19. Measured with immunoSEQ multiplex PCR; TCRdb has only the in-frame clones, and not every one. The sample contains 30,000 to 40,000 clones, approximately 91% of which appear only once. Sequencing was done on a sample of peripheral blood. The receptors were sampled from a human donor in a cohort sampled during active COVID-19.

The CDR3: CASSLEGGIGEQYF. The DNA of the CDR3 is TGTGCCAGCAGTTTAGAAGGAGGGATCGGCGAGCAGTACTTC. The chain employs TRBV28 and TRBJ2-7, with D maybe TRBD2 (6 bases). The CDR3 runs to 14 residues. Trimming pared 2 bases from V and 6 bases from J, leaving 14 bases between. Germline V gene lookup returns CDR1 MDHEN and CDR2 SYDVKM. Full variable domain (missing parts from reference TRBV28 and TRBJ2-7): DVKVTQSSRYLVKRTGEKVFLECVQDMDHENMFWYRQDPGLGLRLIYFSYDVKMKEKGDIPEGYSVSREKKERFSLILESASTNQTSMYLCASSLEGGIGEQYFGPGTRLTVT.

This clone is deemed medium-sized. The chain joins TRBV27 to TRBJ2-3; no reliable D call. CDR1 is MNHEY and CDR2 is SMNVEV in the germline V gene (reference sequence). This CDR3 region has 15 residues. V gave up 2 bases and J gave up 2 bases, with 11 bases separating them. The CDR3 DNA reads as TGTGCCAGCAGTTTACGAAGCGCCTTCACAGATACGCAGTATTTT. Residues: CASSLRSAFTDTQYF.

By its share, this clone is medium-sized. This chain connects TRBV27 to TRBJ2-7; 8 bases align to TRBD2. The CDR3 is 14 amino acids. V lost 2 bases and J lost 5; bases outside the gene matches: 5. Germline CDR1 is MNHEY and CDR2 is SMNVEV (reference sequence). The CDR3: CASSLRSGGDEQYF. The CDR3 DNA follows: TGTGCCAGCAGTTTAAGGTCGGGGGGGGACGAGCAGTACTTC.

The chain combines TRBV5-1 with TRBJ2-5; 9 bases line up with TRBD1. The germline CDR1 and CDR2 sequences are SGHRS and YFSETQ. The CDR3 contains 14 residues. The J segment lost 3 bases and the V segment lost 4 bases, leaving 4 bases of the junction unmatched. CDR3: CASSPTGGEETQYF. CDR3 DNA: TGCGCCAGCAGCCCCACAGGGGGCGAAGAGACCCAGTACTTC.

The chain has TRBV2 and TRBJ2-7; the match to TRBD1 covers 7 bases. Trimming took 1 base from V and 0 from J; bases not matched to a gene: 6. CDR3 size: 16 residues. The V gene's germline CDR1 is SNHLY and CDR2 FYNNEI. The CDR3 sequence: CASSEDWTGSSYEQYF. As DNA, the CDR3 is TGTGCCAGCAGTGAAGACTGGACAGGTAGCTCCTACGAGCAGTACTTC.

This clone was seen a single time. V gene TRBV6-5 combines with J gene TRBJ2-7; tentatively, D is TRBD1 (6 bases). The CDR3 is made up of 14 amino acids. V was clipped by 6 bases and J by 3 bases, with 15 bases between them. The germline gives CDR1 MNHEY, CDR2 SVGAGI. The CDR3 DNA is TGTGCCAGCAGGCCGGGACAAATAGTCTACGAGCAGTACTTC. This codes for CASRPGQIVYEQYF.

V is TRBV13 and J is TRBJ1-6; no firm D call. From germline, CDR1 is PRHDT and CDR2 FYEKMQ (reference sequence). V was shortened by 3 bases and J by 6 bases, with 9 bases between the two germline ends. This CDR3 contains 14 residues. Here the CDR3 reads CASSLAPTNSPLHF. DNA for the CDR3: TGTGCCAGCAGCTTGGCCCCAACTAATTCACCCCTCCACTTT.

V is TRBV11-3 and J is TRBJ1-1; 12 bases are shared with TRBD1. The V gene end was trimmed by 5 bases and the J gene end by 4 bases; junction bases not matched to a gene: 8. The CDR3 spans 16 residues. The germline V gene has CDR1 SGHNT and CDR2 YENEEA. CDR3: CASSLGTGGAGTEAFF. CDR3 sequence (DNA): TGTGCCAGCAGCCTCGGGACAGGGGGCGCCGGCACTGAAGCTTTCTTT.

The rearrangement links TRBV27 to TRBJ1-6, with 7 bases aligning to TRBD1. J gave up 7 bases and V 6 bases, and 9 bases lay outside the gene matches. This CDR3 region has 15 residues. In germline, CDR1 is MNHEY, CDR2 SMNVEV (reference sequence). CDR3 residues: CASRSGQVANSPLHF. CDR3 in DNA: TGTGCCAGCAGATCTGGACAGGTTGCGAATTCACCCCTCCACTTT.

The J gene is TRBJ2-7, the V gene TRBV27, with TRBD1 matching over 7 bases. The CDR3 has 14 residues. Germline V gene data show CDR1 as MNHEY and CDR2 as SMNVEV (reference sequence). Germline trimming cut 6 bases from V and 5 bases from J; bases unmatched to any gene: 10. The CDR3 loop is CASSPWDRHNEQYF. CDR3 bases: TGTGCCAGCAGCCCTTGGGACAGACATAACGAGCAGTACTTC.

In its sample, this clone was seen a few times. The rearrangement joins TRBV7-9 to TRBJ1-3, with TRBD1 as a possible D gene (5 bases). The CDR3 contains 14 residues. Germline V CDR1 and CDR2: SEHNR, FQNEAQ (reference sequence). Trimming left V 3 bases short and J 11 bases short, with 17 bases between. CDR3 sequence: CASSFWDLDGPIYF. CDR3 coding DNA: TGTGCCAGCAGCTTCTGGGACTTGGATGGCCCCATATATTTT.

V and J are TRBV30 and TRBJ1-2; D call uncertain. The CDR3 sequence is 11 residues long. Trimming stripped 2 bases from V and 5 bases from J, with 6 bases between. Looked up from germline, CDR1 is GTSNPN and CDR2 is SVGIG (reference sequence). The CDR3 sequence: CAWSNLYGYTF. The CDR3 region has the DNA TGTGCCTGGAGTAACCTATATGGCTACACCTTC.

This clone was observed a few times. The rearrangement links TRBV5-1 to TRBJ2-7; 7 nucleotides agree with TRBD2. The CDR3 runs 17 residues. CDR1 SGHRS and CDR2 YFSETQ come from the germline V gene. Trimming took 0 bases from V and 4 from J; bases not matched to a gene: 13. CDR3 sequence (DNA): TGCGCCAGCAGCTTGGGAATGGGAGGGACCCTCGTTTACGAGCAGTACTTC. Protein: CASSLGMGGTLVYEQYF.

This clone turned up a few times. The chain recombines TRBV2 with TRBJ1-1, with 8 bases matching TRBD1. Per the germline V gene, CDR1 is SNHLY and CDR2 is FYNNEI. The CDR3 runs 15 residues. V shed 5 bases, J shed 1 base, and the junction held 6 bases outside the gene matches. The CDR3 region has the DNA TGTGCCAGCAGTTACTCGCAGGGGGCGAACACTGAAGCTTTCTTT. As protein: CASSYSQGANTEAFF. The full variable domain, completed using reference TRBV2 and TRBJ1-1, is EPEVTQTPSHQVTQMGQEVILRCVPISNHLYFYWYRQILGQKVEFLVSFYNNEISEKSEIFDDQFSVERPDGSNFTLKIRSTKLEDSAMYFCASSYSQGANTEAFFGQGTRLTVV.

The gene calls are TRBV12-3 or TRBV12-4 and TRBJ2-7; tentatively, D is TRBD2 (5 bases). The CDR3 consists of 12 residues. The V and J ends lost 7 bases and 5 bases respectively, with 12 bases between them. The CDR3 DNA sequence: TGTGCCAGCAACTCGGGGTGGGACGAGCAGTACTTC. Protein sequence: CASNSGWDEQYF.

The chain couples TRBV14 to TRBJ2-5, with TRBD1 as a possible D gene (6 bases). The CDR3 has 17 residues. With 2 bases removed from V and 4 bases from J, the gap between germline ends came to 20 bases. Germline V gene data show CDR1 as SGHDN and CDR2 as FVKESK. CDR3 bases: TGTGCCAGCAGCCAACTCTTGGACAGTGACGCCAGAGAGACCCAGTACTTC. Amino acid sequence: CASSQLLDSDARETQYF.

The table lists this clone with a few counts. The gene calls are TRBV6-5 and TRBJ2-7; TRBD2 might be the D (5 bases). The V end was cut by 0 bases, the J end by 4 bases, with 10 bases between. CDR1 is MNHEY, CDR2 SVGAGI, per germline. This CDR3 spans 14 amino acids. Written as DNA, the CDR3 is TGTGCCAGCAGTTACTCGAGGGCACCATACGAGCAGTACTTC. Translated: CASSYSRAPYEQYF.

This clone was seen only once. The chain combines TRBV19 with TRBJ1-2; D not certain. Per germline, CDR1 LNHDA and CDR2 SQIVND (reference sequence). The CDR3 contains 14 residues. Trimming took 5 bases from V and 2 from J, leaving 12 bases between them. The CDR3 spells CASSPSRGNYGYTF. The CDR3 DNA is TGTGCCAGTAGTCCGTCCCGAGGGAACTATGGCTACACCTTC.

V gene TRBV27 combines with J gene TRBJ1-2, with a tentative D call TRBD1 (6 bases). Germline CDR1 is MNHEY and CDR2 is SMNVEV (reference sequence). Trimming removed 2 bases from V and 4 bases from J, with 17 bases in between. The CDR3 spans 16 residues. CDR3 coding DNA: TGTGCCAGCAGTTTAGGCGGCAGGGGTTTCGGCTATGGCTACACCTTC. Protein: CASSLGGRGFGYGYTF.

The J gene is TRBJ1-4, the V gene TRBV15; TRBD1 aligns across 8 bases. Looked up from germline, CDR1 is LNHNV and CDR2 is YYDKDF (reference sequence). The CDR3 covers 16 residues. The J segment lost 5 bases and the V segment lost 9 bases, leaving 14 bases of the junction unmatched. In DNA, the CDR3 is TGTGCCACAGCCCTGGGACAGGCCAAGGGGAATGAAAAACTGTTTTTT. It codes for CATALGQAKGNEKLFF.

The chain couples TRBV7-9 to TRBJ1-3; 9 bases align to TRBD1. The length of the CDR3 is 16 residues. After removal of 0 bases from V and 7 bases from J, the junction contained 7 bases not matched to a gene. Germline CDR1 and CDR2: SEHNR and FQNEAQ (reference sequence). The CDR3 protein is CASSLASGTGKNTIYF. The CDR3 DNA follows: TGTGCCAGCAGCTTAGCTTCAGGGACAGGGAAGAACACCATATATTTT.

The rearrangement uses TRBV10-3 and TRBJ2-1; possible D gene TRBD1, 5 bases. There are 13 residues in the CDR3. V was shortened by 8 bases and J by 5 bases, with 13 bases between the two germline ends. CDR1 ENHRY and CDR2 SYGVKD come from the germline V gene. CDR3 in amino acids: CAIGARPDNEQFF. As DNA, the CDR3 is TGTGCCATCGGGGCCCGCCCCGACAATGAGCAGTTCTTC.

The rearrangement joins TRBV19 to TRBJ1-6; D is possibly TRBD1 (5 bases). The V gene lost 2 bases and the J gene lost 3 bases, with 14 bases spanning the gap. CDR3 length: 17 amino acids. Per germline, CDR1 LNHDA and CDR2 SQIVND (reference sequence). The CDR3 loop reads CASSILPRGSYNSPLHF. In DNA form, the CDR3 reads TGTGCCAGTAGTATACTCCCGCGGGGCAGCTATAATTCACCCCTCCACTTT.

CDR3 nucleotide sequence: TGTGCCGTGGAGGCAGGTCCTAACTATGGCTACACCTTC. This gives the protein CAVEAGPNYGYTF. The V gene is TRBV6-5, the J gene TRBJ1-2; D ambiguous. The V gene's germline CDR1 is MNHEY and CDR2 SVGAGI. The CDR3 covers 13 residues. V was trimmed by 11 bases and J by 0 bases, leaving 13 bases between them.

Here the CDR3 reads CASSPESGNTIYF. The CDR3 DNA is TGTGCCAGCTCACCCGAGTCAGGAAACACCATATATTTT. V usage is TRBV18 and J usage is TRBJ1-3; D is unclear. Trimming cost V 3 bases and J 4 bases, with 7 bases left between them. Germline-derived CDR1 and CDR2 are KGHSH and LQKENI. The CDR3 extends over 13 amino acids.